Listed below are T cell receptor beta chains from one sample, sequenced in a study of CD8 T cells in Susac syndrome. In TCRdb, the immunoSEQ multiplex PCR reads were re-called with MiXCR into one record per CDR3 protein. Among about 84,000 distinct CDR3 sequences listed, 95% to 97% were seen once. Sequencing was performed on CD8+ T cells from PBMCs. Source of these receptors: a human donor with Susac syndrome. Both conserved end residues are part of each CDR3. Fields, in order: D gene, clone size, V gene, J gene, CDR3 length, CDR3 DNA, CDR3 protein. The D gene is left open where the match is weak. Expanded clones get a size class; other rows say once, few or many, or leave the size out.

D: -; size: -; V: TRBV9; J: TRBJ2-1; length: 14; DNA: TGTGCCAGCAGCGTATTTGGCTCCTACAATGAGCAGTTCTTC; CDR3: CASSVFGSYNEQFF
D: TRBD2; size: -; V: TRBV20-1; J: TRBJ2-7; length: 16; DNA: TGCAGTGCTAGAGGTGTAGCGGGAGGACGGAGCGACGAGCAGTACTTC; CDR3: CSARGVAGGRSDEQYF
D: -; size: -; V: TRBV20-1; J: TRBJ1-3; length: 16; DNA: TGCAGTGCGGCGGTGACCGGAGATCCCTCTGGAAACACCATATATTTT; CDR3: CSAAVTGDPSGNTIYF
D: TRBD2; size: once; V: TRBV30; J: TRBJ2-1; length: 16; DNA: TGTGCCTGGAAACGGGAGGTCACGAGCTCCTACAATGAGCAGTTCTTC; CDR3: CAWKREVTSSYNEQFF
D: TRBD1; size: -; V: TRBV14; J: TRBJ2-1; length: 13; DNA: TGTGCCAGCAGCCAAGACGGGACAGGGTGGCCGTTCTTC; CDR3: CASSQDGTGWPFF
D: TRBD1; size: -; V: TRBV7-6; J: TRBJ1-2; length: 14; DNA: TGTGCCAGCAGCCCCTGGACAGGGGGCGATGGCTACACCTTC; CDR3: CASSPWTGGDGYTF
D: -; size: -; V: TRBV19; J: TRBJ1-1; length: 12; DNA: TGTGCCGGAGTAGATCTCTCTGGTGAAGCTTTCTTT; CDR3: CAGVDLSGEAFF
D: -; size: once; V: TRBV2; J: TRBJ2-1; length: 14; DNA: TGTGCCAGCAGTCCCCGGGGGTACTACAATGAGCAGTTCTTC; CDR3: CASSPRGYYNEQFF
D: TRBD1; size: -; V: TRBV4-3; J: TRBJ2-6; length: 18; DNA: TGCGCCAGCAGCCGGTTCGGGACAGGCGGCGCTGGGGCCAACGTCCTGACTTTC; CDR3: CASSRFGTGGAGANVLTF
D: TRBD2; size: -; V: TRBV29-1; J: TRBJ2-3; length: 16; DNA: TGCAGCGTTGTCGGACTAGCGGGGACTAGCACAGATACGCAGTATTTT; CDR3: CSVVGLAGTSTDTQYF
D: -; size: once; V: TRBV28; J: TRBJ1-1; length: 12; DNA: TGTGCCAGCAGCCTAGAATACGGTGACGCTTTCTTT; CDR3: CASSLEYGDAFF
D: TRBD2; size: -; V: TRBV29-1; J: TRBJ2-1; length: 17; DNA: TGCAGCGCCGACGGACTAGCGGGATCGAGCTCCTACAATGAGCAGTTCTTC; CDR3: CSADGLAGSSSYNEQFF
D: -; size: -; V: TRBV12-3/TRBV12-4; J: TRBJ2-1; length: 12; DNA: TGTGCCAGCAGTTTCTCCTACAATGAGCAGTTCTTC; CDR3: CASSFSYNEQFF
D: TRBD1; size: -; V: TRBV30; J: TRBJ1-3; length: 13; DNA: TGTGCTTCGACAGGGTATCCTGGAAACACCATATATTTT; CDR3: CASTGYPGNTIYF
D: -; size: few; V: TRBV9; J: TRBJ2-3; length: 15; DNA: TGTGCCAGCAGCGTAGGTGGCGGACGCACAGATACGCAGTATTTT; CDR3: CASSVGGGRTDTQYF
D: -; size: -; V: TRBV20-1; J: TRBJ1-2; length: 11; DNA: TGCAGTGCTCTGGCTGGAGGAGGCTACACCTTC; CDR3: CSALAGGGYTF
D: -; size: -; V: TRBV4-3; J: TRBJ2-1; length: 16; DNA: TGCGCCAGCAGCCAAGACTCGCGCAACTCCTACAATGAGCAGTTCTTC; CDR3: CASSQDSRNSYNEQFF
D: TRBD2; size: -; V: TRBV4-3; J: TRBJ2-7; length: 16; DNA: TGCGCCAGCAGCCATGGGGTAGGGAGCGGGACGTACGAGCAGTACTTC; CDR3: CASSHGVGSGTYEQYF
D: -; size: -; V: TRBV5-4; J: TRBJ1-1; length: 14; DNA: TGTGCCAGCAGCTTTGGGGGGGGTGGCACTGAAGCTTTCTTT; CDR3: CASSFGGGGTEAFF
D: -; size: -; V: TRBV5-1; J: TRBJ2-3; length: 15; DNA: TGCGCCAGCAGCTTAGGAGGGACCAGCACAGATACGCAGTATTTT; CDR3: CASSLGGTSTDTQYF
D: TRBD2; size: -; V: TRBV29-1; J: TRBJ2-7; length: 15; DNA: TGCAGCGTTGCTGGGACTAGCGGGACGTTCTACGAGCAGTACTTC; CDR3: CSVAGTSGTFYEQYF
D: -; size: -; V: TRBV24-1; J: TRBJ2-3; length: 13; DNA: TGTGCCACCAGTGATGTGACAGTTAATACGCAGTATTTT; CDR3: CATSDVTVNTQYF